This T cell receptor beta chain is from a study of cytomegalovirus exposure and HLA in healthy donors. V was clipped by 3 bases and J by 5 bases; unmatched bases: 7. Per the germline V gene, CDR1 is SGHNT and CDR2 is YENEEA. This CDR3 is 16 amino acids long. Findings and limits, study-wide: In a later analysis, 17,000 or so TCR beta sequences were associated with HLA alleles at 0.05 false discovery rate.

The PCR contained 60 Vbeta and 13 Jbeta primers. Method: immunoSEQ multiplex PCR; TCRdb's copy keeps in-frame clones and lacks some. The table has 280,000 or so clones, roughly 90% seen once. As concerns this clone: Its cognate antigen is unknown.

The gene calls are TRBV11-3 and TRBJ2-1; 10 nucleotides match TRBD2. The sample consisted of PBMCs. The source is a woman aged 18-30 years in good health and CMV-seronegative. The CDR3 sequence: CASSFASGGRDNEQFF. CDR3 nucleotide sequence: TGTGCCAGCAGCTTTGCTAGCGGGGGCCGAGACAATGAGCAGTTCTTC. Looking up the rest from reference TRBV11-3 and TRBJ2-1 gives the full variable domain: EAGVVQSPRYKIIEKKQPVAFWCNPISGHNTLYWYLQNLGQGPELLIRYENEEAVDDSQLPKDRFSAERLKGVDSTLKIQPAELGDSAVYLCASSFASGGRDNEQFFGPGTRLTVL.